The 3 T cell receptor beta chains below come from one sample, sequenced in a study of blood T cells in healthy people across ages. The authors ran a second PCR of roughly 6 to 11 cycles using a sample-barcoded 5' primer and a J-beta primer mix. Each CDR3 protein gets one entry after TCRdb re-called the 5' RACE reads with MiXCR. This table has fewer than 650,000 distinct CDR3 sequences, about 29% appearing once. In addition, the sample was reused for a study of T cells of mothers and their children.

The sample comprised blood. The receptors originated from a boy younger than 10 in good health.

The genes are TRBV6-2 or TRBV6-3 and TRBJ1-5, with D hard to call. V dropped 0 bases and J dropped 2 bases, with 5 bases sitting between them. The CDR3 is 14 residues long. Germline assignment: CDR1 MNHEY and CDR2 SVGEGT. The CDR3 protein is CASSYSMGNQPQHF. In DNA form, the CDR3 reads TGTGCCAGCAGTTACTCTATGGGCAATCAGCCCCAGCATTTT.

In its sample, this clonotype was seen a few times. The CDR3 coding sequence is TGTGCCAGCAGCGCCGACAGCGGGCAAGAGACCCAGTACTTC. It codes for CASSADSGQETQYF. This chain links TRBV9 with TRBJ2-5, with a weak D call TRBD2 (6 bases). Germline CDR1 reads SGDLS; CDR2 reads YYNGEE. V shed 3 bases and J shed 2 bases, with 11 bases lying between them. The CDR3 is 14 residues long.

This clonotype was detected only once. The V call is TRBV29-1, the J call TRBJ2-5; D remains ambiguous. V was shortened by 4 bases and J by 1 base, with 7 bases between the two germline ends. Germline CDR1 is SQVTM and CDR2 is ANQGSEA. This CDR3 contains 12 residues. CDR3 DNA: TGCAGCGTTGCGGCAGGCCAAGAGACCCAGTACTTC. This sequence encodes CSVAAGQETQYF.